The 9 T cell receptor beta chains listed next were all sequenced from one sample in a study of blood T cells in healthy people across ages. A second PCR of roughly 7 to 11 cycles used a sample-barcoded 5' primer and a J-beta primer mix. One entry per CDR3 protein results from TCRdb running MiXCR on the 5' RACE reads. The data show around 1.7 million distinct CDR3 sequences, with roughly 27% seen just once and 6.5% to 8.5% held by the top ten. Sequencing was performed on blood. The receptors shown here come from a woman younger than 45 in good health.

This clonotype was detected a few times. This chain connects TRBV6-5 to TRBJ1-1; 8 bases match TRBD1. Germline V gives CDR1 MNHEY, CDR2 SVGAGI. There are 15 residues in the CDR3. V gave up 6 bases and J gave up 2 bases; unmatched junction bases: 8. CDR3 coding DNA: TGTGCCAGCAGAATCGACAGGGGCTCAAACACTGAAGCTTTCTTT. This sequence encodes CASRIDRGSNTEAFF.

This clonotype has a handful of counts. The J gene is TRBJ2-7, the V gene TRBV5-6; unclear D gene. The CDR3 has 16 residues. The V end lost 3 bases, the J end lost 6 bases, and 22 bases lay between the germline ends. Germline V gene lookup returns CDR1 SGHDT and CDR2 YYEEEE. CDR3 protein: CASSYLRVGRGAEQYF. Here the CDR3 DNA reads TGTGCCAGCAGCTACCTCCGGGTGGGCAGAGGAGCCGAGCAGTACTTC.

This clonotype was detected ten times or more. The V gene is TRBV27, the J gene TRBJ2-7; D is uncertain. Germline V CDR1 and CDR2: MNHEY, SMNVEV (reference sequence). This CDR3 contains 15 residues. V was clipped by 1 base and J by 1 base, with 11 bases between them. The CDR3 sequence is CASSLWGSPSYEQYF. The CDR3 DNA is TGTGCCAGCAGTTTATGGGGATCCCCTTCCTACGAGCAGTACTTC.

This clonotype was seen many times. The chain recombines TRBV20-1 with TRBJ2-7; 7 bases agree with TRBD2. V shed 2 bases and J 2 bases; nucleotides not matched to a gene: 3. The CDR3 has 13 residues. The germline gives CDR1 DFQATT, CDR2 SNEGSKA (reference sequence). CDR3 loop: CSARRGEAYEQYF. The CDR3 DNA follows: TGCAGTGCTAGACGGGGGGAGGCCTACGAGCAGTACTTC.

In this sample, this clonotype turned up a few times. The rearrangement uses TRBV7-9 and TRBJ2-5; D remains unclear. This CDR3 is built from 16 residues. V lost 1 base and J lost 0, with 12 bases in between. The germline V gene has CDR1 SEHNR and CDR2 FQNEAQ (reference sequence). DNA of the CDR3: TGTGCCAGCAGCTTAGGGAGTCTACAGTACCAAGAGACCCAGTACTTC. This translates into CASSLGSLQYQETQYF. The full variable domain, completed using reference TRBV7-9 and TRBJ2-5, is DTGVSQNPRHKITKRGQNVTFRCDPISEHNRLYWYRQTLGQGPEFLTYFQNEAQLEKSRLLSDRFSAERPKGSFSTLEIQRTEQGDSAMYLCASSLGSLQYQETQYFGPGTRLLVL.

A single count supports this clonotype. V usage is TRBV5-1 and J usage is TRBJ2-3; the D gene is possibly TRBD2 (6 bases). This CDR3 is 13 amino acids long. Germline V gives CDR1 SGHRS, CDR2 YFSETQ. The germline V and J ends were trimmed by 6 bases and 4 bases, with 12 bases remaining between them. The CDR3 here is CASTGVAADTQYF. In nucleotides, the CDR3 is TGCGCCAGCACGGGGGTAGCGGCAGATACGCAGTATTTT.

This clonotype was counted only a few times. V and J are TRBV10-3 and TRBJ2-1; 9 nucleotides match TRBD2. This CDR3 has 13 residues. Germline loops: CDR1 ENHRY, CDR2 SYGVKD. Germline trimming cut 8 bases from V and 7 bases from J; bases unmatched to any gene: 6. DNA of the CDR3: TGTGCCATCGGCGGGAGGGCCATGAATGAGCAGTTCTTC. Translated: CAIGGRAMNEQFF.

There are a few counts of this clonotype. This rearrangement joins TRBV5-1 to TRBJ2-7; TRBD1 aligns across 9 bases. This CDR3 comprises 15 residues. Germline CDR1 is SGHRS and CDR2 is YFSETQ. Trimming cost V 2 bases and J 5 bases; bases outside gene matches: 8. The CDR3 region is CASSFTGTGRDEQYF. CDR3 DNA: TGCGCCAGCAGCTTTACCGGGACAGGGAGGGACGAGCAGTACTTC.

CDR3 amino acids: CASSVRSGGAWETQYF. CDR3 coding DNA: TGTGCCAGCAGCGTAAGAAGCGGGGGGGCATGGGAGACCCAGTACTTC. This chain joins TRBV9 and TRBJ2-5; 10 nucleotides match TRBD2. V shed 1 base and J 5 bases; nucleotides not matched to a gene: 8. CDR1 and CDR2 from the germline V gene are SGDLS and YYNGEE. The CDR3 loop spans 16 amino acids.